This T cell receptor (beta chain) was recovered during a study of blood T cell repertoires in COVID-19. Across the whole study: Some COVID-19 samples were acute and others convalescent; all came from the United States, Italy and Spain. Sample material is recorded as cDNA or gDNA derived from T cells, B-cell-depleted T cells, or PBMCs.

Per the authors' pipeline: Counts of nucleated cells, estimated from reference gene primer amplification, were obtained. Repertoires were generated with immunoSEQ multiplex PCR, while TCRdb's copy carries only in-frame clones and drops some. V and J calls and clone size are as listed in that table; D and trimming were resolved from the DNA. The sample lists around 69,000 clones; roughly 76% were seen once. Sequencing used peripheral blood. This sequence originates from a woman aged 70-85 years with acute or convalescent COVID-19.

CDR3 sequence (DNA): TGTGCCAGCAGCCAAGATTTAGTTCGGTACAATGAGCAGTTCTTC. It encodes CASSQDLVRYNEQFF. The chain links TRBV3-1 (or the pseudogene TRBV3-2) to TRBJ2-1; D is unclear. Germline loops: CDR1 LGHDT, CDR2 YNNKEL (reference sequence). CDR3 size: 15 residues. Trimming cost V 0 bases and J 4 bases, with 10 bases left between them.